This TCR beta chain emerged from a study of T cell responses to AZD1222 COVID-19 vaccine. Study-wide results and caveats: Two doses of AZD1222 preceded a rise in Spike-specific TCR breadth and depth. Clonal diversity was possibly underestimated, and white British individuals and females predominated among donors. The span of vaccine-associated CD4 TCRs extended across spike, with dominance at 160-218 and 743-854. Only a handful of individuals given AZD1222 were seropositive at baseline.

Germline V gene sequence: CDR1 SGHNT, CDR2 YYREEE (reference sequence). Losses at the gene ends were 6 bases for V and 5 bases for J; bases not matched to a gene: 18. The CDR3 is made up of 17 amino acids. Concerning this clone itself: The antigen remains undetermined.

Assay: immunoSEQ multiplex PCR; the TCRdb copy retains only in-frame clones and omits some. The sample yields 110,000 to 150,000 clones, almost 90% seen once. This clonotype originated in an adult in good health. The rearrangement joins TRBV5-4 to TRBJ1-2, with 8 bases matching TRBD1. The starting material was peripheral blood, obtained on day 0 of AZD1222 vaccination. The CDR3 bases are TGTGCCAGCAAAGGCCCCACCTGGACAGGGACGATTTATGGCTACACCTTC. This translates into CASKGPTWTGTIYGYTF.